One T cell receptor beta chain is described in this entry. MiXCR, run by TCRdb on the RT-PCR reads, gives a single entry per CDR3 protein. The repertoire has hundreds of thousands of distinct CDR3 sequences, 7.6% of them found once; the top ten carry roughly 13%. V was trimmed by 3 bases and J by 5 bases, leaving 11 bases between them. The CDR3 loop spans 14 amino acids. This entry comes from a study of response to subunit inactivated influenza vaccine. The receptor was derived from a man in his fifties or sixties who received an inactivated influenza vaccine. The chain uses TRBV12-3 or TRBV12-4 and TRBJ1-5, with D uncertain. The sample here was PBMCs from blood, taken around 25 months after vaccination. CDR3 region: CASSFGSLDQPQHF. As DNA, the CDR3 is TGTGCCAGCAGTTTTGGGTCGTTAGATCAGCCCCAGCATTTT.